Sequencing of this T cell receptor (beta chain) was carried out in a study of T cells in Graves' hyperthyroidism and ophthalmopathy. Whole-study context: The authors collected peripheral blood at initial diagnosis, before any treatment. Whole-study results and caveats: Within blood appeared most thyroid clonotypes that had expanded above 0.001. Classification by a 13 V-J model distinguished ophthalmopathy from stable hyperthyroidism.

The PBMCs had their origin in 7.5 to 10 ml of fresh peripheral blood. This clonotype was found many times. Its antigen is undetermined. RNA transcripts provided the source from which TCR beta CDR3 regions were amplified. The TCR CDR3 first-round RT-PCR relied on the HTBI primer set. MiXCR was run by TCRdb on the multiplex PCR reads, yielding one entry per CDR3 protein. The table lists 350,000 or so distinct CDR3 sequences, about a sixth of them singletons. Germline loops: CDR1 SGHDT, CDR2 YYEEEE. V dropped 4 bases and J dropped 7 bases, with 12 bases sitting between them. CDR3 length equals 12 residues.

Sequences were obtained from blood. The sequence was obtained from a woman in her 40s with Graves' ophthalmopathy. The gene calls are TRBV5-6 and TRBJ2-7; D is uncertain. CDR3 protein: CASSQLLGEQYF. DNA of the CDR3: TGTGCCAGCAGCCAATTACTGGGGGAGCAGTACTTC. The full variable domain, completed using reference TRBV5-6 and TRBJ2-7, is DAGVTQSPTHLIKTRGQQVTLRCSPKSGHDTVSWYQQALGQGPQFIFQYYEEEERQRGNFPDRFSGHQFPNYSSELNVNALLLGDSALYLCASSQLLGEQYFGPGTRLTVT.